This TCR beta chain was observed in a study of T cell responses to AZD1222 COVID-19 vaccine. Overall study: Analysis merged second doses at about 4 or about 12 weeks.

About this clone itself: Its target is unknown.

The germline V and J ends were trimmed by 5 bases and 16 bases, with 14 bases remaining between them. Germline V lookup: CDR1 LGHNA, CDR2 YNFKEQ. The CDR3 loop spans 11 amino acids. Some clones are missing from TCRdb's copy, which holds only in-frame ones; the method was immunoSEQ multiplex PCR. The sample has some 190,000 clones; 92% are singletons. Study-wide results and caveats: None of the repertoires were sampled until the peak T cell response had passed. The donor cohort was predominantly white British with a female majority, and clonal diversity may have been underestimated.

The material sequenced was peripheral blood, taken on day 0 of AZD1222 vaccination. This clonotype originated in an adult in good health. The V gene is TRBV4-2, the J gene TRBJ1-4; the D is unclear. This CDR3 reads CASSSVETKFF. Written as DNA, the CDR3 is TGTGCCAGCAGCAGTGTTGAGACCAAGTTTTTT.